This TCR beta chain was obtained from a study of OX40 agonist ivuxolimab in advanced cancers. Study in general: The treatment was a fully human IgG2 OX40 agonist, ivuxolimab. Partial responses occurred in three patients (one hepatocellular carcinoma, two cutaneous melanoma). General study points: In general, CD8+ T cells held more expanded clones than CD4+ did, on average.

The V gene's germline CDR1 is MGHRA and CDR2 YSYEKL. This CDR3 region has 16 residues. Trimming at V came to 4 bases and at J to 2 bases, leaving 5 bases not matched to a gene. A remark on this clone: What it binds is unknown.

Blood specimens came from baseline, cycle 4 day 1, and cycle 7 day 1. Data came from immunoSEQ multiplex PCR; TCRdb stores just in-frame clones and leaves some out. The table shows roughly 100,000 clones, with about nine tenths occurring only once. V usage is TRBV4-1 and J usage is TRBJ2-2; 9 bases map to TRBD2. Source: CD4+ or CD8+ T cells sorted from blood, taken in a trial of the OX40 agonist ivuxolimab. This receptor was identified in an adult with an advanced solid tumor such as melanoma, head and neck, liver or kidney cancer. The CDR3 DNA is TGCGCCAGCAGCCTCTGGACTAGCGCTAACACCGGGGAGCTGTTTTTT. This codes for CASSLWTSANTGELFF.